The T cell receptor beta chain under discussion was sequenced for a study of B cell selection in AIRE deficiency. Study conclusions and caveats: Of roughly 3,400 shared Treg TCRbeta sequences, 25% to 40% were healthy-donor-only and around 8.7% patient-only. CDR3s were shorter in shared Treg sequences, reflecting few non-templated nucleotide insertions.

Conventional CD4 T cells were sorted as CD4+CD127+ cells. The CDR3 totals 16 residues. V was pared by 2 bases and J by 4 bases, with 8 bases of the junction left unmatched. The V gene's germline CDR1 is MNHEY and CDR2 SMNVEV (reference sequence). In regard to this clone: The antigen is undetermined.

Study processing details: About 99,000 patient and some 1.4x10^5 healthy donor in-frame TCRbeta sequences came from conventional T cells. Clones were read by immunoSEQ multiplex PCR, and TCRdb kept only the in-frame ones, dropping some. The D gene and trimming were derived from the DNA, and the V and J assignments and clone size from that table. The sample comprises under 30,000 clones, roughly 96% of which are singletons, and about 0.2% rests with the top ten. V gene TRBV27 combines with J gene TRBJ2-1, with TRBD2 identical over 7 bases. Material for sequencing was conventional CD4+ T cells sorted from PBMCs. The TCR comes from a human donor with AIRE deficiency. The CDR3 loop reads CASSLKGGLFYNEQFF. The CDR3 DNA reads TGTGCCAGCAGTTTAAAGGGAGGGCTTTTTTACAATGAGCAGTTCTTC.